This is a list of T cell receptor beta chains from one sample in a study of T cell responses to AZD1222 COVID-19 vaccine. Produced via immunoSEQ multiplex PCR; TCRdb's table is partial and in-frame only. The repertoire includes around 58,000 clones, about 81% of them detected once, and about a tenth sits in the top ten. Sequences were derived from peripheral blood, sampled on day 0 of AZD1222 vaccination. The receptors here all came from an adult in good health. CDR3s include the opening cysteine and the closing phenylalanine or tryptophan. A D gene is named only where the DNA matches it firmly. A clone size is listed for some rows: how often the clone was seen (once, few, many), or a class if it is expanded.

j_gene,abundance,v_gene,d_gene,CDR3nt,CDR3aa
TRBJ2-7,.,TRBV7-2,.,TGTGCCAGCAGCTTAAACTCAGGGCCCTCCTACGAGCAGTACTTC,CASSLNSGPSYEQYF
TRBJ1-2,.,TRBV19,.,TGTGCCAGTAGTATTATAGCCCAGGGAGCTAGTGGCTACACCTTC,CASSIIAQGASGYTF
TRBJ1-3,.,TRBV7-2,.,TGTGCCAGCAGCTCCGCAAAACAGGGAGGAGCTGGAAACACCATATATTTT,CASSSAKQGGAGNTIYF
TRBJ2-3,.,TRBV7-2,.,TGTGCCAGCAGCTTGGACCGAAGCACAGATACGCAGTATTTT,CASSLDRSTDTQYF
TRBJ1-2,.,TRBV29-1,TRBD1,TGCAGCGTTGGAGGGACAGGGGGGGGCTATGGCTACACCTTC,CSVGGTGGGYGYTF
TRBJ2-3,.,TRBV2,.,TGTGCCAGCAGGCGGCTAGTGATCACAGATACGCAGTATTTT,CASRRLVITDTQYF
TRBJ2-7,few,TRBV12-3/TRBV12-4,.,TGTGCCAGCATGGTATCCTACGAGCAGTACTTC,CASMVSYEQYF
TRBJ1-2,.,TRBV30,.,TGTGCCTGGAGTGTATCGGTCTCCTATGGCTACACCTTC,CAWSVSVSYGYTF
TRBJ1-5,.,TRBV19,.,TGTGCCAGTACTGACGGGCCCCAGCCCCAGCATTTT,CASTDGPQPQHF
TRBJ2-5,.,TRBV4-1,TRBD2,TGCGCCAGCAGCCAAGCTAGCGGGGGGGCAGAGACCCAGTACTTC,CASSQASGGAETQYF
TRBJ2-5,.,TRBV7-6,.,TGTGCCAGCAGCTTTAGTCAGGGGCCGCAAGAGACCCAGTACTTC,CASSFSQGPQETQYF
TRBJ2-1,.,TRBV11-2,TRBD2,TGTGCCAGCAGCTTACGAGGGACTAGCAGGAGCTCCTACAATGAGCAGTTCTTC,CASSLRGTSRSSYNEQFF
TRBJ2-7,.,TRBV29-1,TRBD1,TGCAGCGTTACCGTCTCAGGGGGTTACGAGCAGTACTTC,CSVTVSGGYEQYF
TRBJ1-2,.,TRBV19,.,TGTGCCAGTAGTAGTGGGCCGGCGACAAACTATGGCTACACCTTC,CASSSGPATNYGYTF
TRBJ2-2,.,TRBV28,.,TGTGCCAGCACCTTAGTTGCGAACACCGGGGAGCTGTTTTTT,CASTLVANTGELFF
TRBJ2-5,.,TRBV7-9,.,TGTGCCAGCAGCTTAGCGGAAGGGCGGGAGACCCAGTACTTC,CASSLAEGRETQYF
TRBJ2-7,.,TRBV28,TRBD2,TGTGCCAGCATCCCCACGGGGGGTCCTTCCTACGAGCAGTACTTC,CASIPTGGPSYEQYF
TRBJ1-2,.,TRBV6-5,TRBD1,TGTGCCAGCAGGAGGGACAGGGTTTTAGATGGCTACACCTTC,CASRRDRVLDGYTF
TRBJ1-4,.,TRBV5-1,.,TGCGCCAGCAGCTTGGCCGGCAGGGAGCATGAAAAACTGTTTTTT,CASSLAGREHEKLFF
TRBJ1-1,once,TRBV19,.,TGTGCCAGTAGTCGCGACAGGCCTGGCACTGAAGCTTTCTTT,CASSRDRPGTEAFF
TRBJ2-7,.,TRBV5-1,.,TGCGCCAGCAGCTACGGACTCCGGGGGGAGCAGTACTTC,CASSYGLRGEQYF
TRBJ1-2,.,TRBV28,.,TGTGCCAGCAGTCTCGGTTGGCAGGGGAACTATGGCTACACCTTC,CASSLGWQGNYGYTF
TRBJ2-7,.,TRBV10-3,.,TGTGCCATCAGCCCCTTGTCCTACGAGCAGTACTTC,CAISPLSYEQYF
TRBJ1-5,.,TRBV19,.,TGTGCGGGGGGGAATCAGCCCCAGCATTTT,CAGGNQPQHF
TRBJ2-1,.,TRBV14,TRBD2,TGTGCCAGCAGCCCACTGACTAGCGGGAGGACAAAGGGGAATGAGCAGTTCTTC,CASSPLTSGRTKGNEQFF
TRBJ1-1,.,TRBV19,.,TGTGCCAGTACCTACAACTTCGATTGGACAGCCAATGAAGCTTTCTTT,CASTYNFDWTANEAFF
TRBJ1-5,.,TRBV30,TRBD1,TGTGCCTGGAGTTTCCAGGACAGGAGCAATCAGCCCCAGCATTTT,CAWSFQDRSNQPQHF
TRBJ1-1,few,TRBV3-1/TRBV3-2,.,TGTGCCAGCAGCCAGGCAACAGGGATCCAAGCTTTCTTT,CASSQATGIQAFF
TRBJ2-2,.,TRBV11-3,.,TGTGCCAGCAGCTTAGGATTGGGGCGCCCGGGGGAGCTGTTTTTT,CASSLGLGRPGELFF
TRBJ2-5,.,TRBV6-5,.,TGTGCCAGCAGTTCAAGGCTCGGGACTCCTAACCCCCAGTACTTC,CASSSRLGTPNPQYF
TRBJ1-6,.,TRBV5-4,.,TGTGCCAGCAGCCCCCGGACGGTAAATTCACCCCTCCACTTT,CASSPRTVNSPLHF
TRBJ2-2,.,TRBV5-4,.,TGTGCCAGCAGCTTGGGGTCTCGGGCAAGTGGGGAGCTGTTTTTT,CASSLGSRASGELFF
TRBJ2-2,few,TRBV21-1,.,TGTGCCGGGGCTGGCTACACCGGGGAGCTGTTTTTT,CAGAGYTGELFF
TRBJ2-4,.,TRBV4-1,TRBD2,TGCGCCAGCAGCCAAGAGGAGCGGGGGGTCAAAAACATTCAGTACTTC,CASSQEERGVKNIQYF
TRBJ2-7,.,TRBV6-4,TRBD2,TGTGCCAGCAGTGAAACCGGGACTAGCGACGAGCAGTACTTC,CASSETGTSDEQYF
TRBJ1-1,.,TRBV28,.,TGTGCCAGCAGCCTACTTACAGGGTCTTATTACTTT,CASSLLTGSYYF
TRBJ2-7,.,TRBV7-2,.,TGTGCCAGCAGCTTAGCTGGCGCCTACGAGCAGTACTTC,CASSLAGAYEQYF
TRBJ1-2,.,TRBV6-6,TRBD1,TGTGCCAGCAGTGACAGGACAGGGATTACCTATGGCTACACCTTC,CASSDRTGITYGYTF
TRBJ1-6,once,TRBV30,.,TGTGCCTGGACGCGTGGGCAGCGTGGATCACCCCTCCACTTT,CAWTRGQRGSPLHF
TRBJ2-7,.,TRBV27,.,TGTGCCAGCAGTTTATCGATGGGAGTTCGGCAGTACTTC,CASSLSMGVRQYF
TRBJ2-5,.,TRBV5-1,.,TGCGCCAGCAGCCCATTAGCAGGAGCCCAAGAGACCCAGTACTTC,CASSPLAGAQETQYF
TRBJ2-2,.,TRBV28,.,TGTGCCAGCAGTTGGGGACAGGGGTTTTCTAGCGGGAGATTGGACACCGGGGAGCTGTTTTTT,CASSWGQGFSSGRLDTGELFF
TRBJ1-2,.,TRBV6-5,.,TGTGCCAGCAGTTACTCCGGCACAGGGAACTATGGCTACACCTTC,CASSYSGTGNYGYTF
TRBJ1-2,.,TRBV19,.,TGTGCCAGTAGTATAGGAGGGAATGGCTACACCTTC,CASSIGGNGYTF
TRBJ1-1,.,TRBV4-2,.,TGTGCCAGCAGCCAACGGACCCAGGCAATCACTGAAGCTTTCTTT,CASSQRTQAITEAFF
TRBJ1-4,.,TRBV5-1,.,TGCGCCAGCAGGGACAGCTCAACTAATGAAAAACTGTTTTTT,CASRDSSTNEKLFF
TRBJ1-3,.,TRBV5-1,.,TGCGCCAGCAGCGAGGGGGCTGGAAACACCATATATTTT,CASSEGAGNTIYF
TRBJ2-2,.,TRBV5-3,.,TGTGCCAGAAGCCCCGGGACAATGAACACCGGGGAGCTGTTTTTT,CARSPGTMNTGELFF
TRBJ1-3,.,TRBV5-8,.,TGTGCCAGCAGCTTGGCCGGCCGAAACACCATATATTTT,CASSLAGRNTIYF
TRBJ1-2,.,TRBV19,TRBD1,TGTGCCAGTTCCTTGGGAGGGGGCGGAAACTATGGCTACACCTTC,CASSLGGGGNYGYTF
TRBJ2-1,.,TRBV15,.,TGTGCCACCAGCAGAGATACCGGAAACTACAATGAGCAGTTCTTC,CATSRDTGNYNEQFF
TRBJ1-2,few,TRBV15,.,TGTGCCACCAGCAGAGATAAGTCAGGGGCGGGCGGCTACACCTTC,CATSRDKSGAGGYTF
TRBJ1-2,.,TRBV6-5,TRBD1,TGTGCCAGCAGTTACTCGAGCGGGAGGACAGGGGCTGGCTACACCTTC,CASSYSSGRTGAGYTF